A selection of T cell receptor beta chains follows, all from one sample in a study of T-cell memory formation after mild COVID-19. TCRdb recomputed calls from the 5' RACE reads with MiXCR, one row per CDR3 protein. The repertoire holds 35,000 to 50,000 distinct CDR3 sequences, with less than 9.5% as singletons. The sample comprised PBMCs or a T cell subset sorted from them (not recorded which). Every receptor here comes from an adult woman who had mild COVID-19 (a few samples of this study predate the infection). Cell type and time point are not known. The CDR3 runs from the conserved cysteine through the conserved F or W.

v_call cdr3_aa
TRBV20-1 CSARGGSTYEQYF
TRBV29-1 CSVARDREDEQFF
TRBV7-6 CASGPGGQADTQYF
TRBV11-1 CASSLGRLAGVSYNEQFF
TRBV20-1 CSASGQGFHEQYF
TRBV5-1 CASRKGLQETQYF
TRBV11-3 CASSKNSDEQYF
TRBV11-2 CASSPLADSPLHF
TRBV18 CASSPGPGLNSPLHF
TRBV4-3 CASSLHGGVDRGGYTF
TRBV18 CASSPGRRQYNEQFF
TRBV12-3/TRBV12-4 CASSLRVGTGELFF
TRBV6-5 CASTGLAGGPRTDTQYF
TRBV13 CASSFGQGLQPQHF